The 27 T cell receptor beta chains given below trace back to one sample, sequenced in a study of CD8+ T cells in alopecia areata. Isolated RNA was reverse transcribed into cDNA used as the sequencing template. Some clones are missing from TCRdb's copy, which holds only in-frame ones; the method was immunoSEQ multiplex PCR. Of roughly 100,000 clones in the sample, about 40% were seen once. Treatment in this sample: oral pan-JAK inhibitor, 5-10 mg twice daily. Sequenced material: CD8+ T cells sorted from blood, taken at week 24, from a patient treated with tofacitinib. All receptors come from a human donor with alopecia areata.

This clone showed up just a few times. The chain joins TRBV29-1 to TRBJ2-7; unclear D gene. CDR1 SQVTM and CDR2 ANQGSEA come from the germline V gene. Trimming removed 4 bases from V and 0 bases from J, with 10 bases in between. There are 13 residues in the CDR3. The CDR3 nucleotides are TGCAGCGTTGTGGTCCCAGACTCCTACGAGCAGTACTTC. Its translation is CSVVVPDSYEQYF.

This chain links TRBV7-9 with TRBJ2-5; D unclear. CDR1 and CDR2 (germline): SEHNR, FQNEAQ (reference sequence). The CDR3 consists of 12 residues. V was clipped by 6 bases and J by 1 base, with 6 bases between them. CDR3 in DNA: TGTGCCAGCAGTTTCCTCCAAGAGACCCAGTACTTC. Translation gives CASSFLQETQYF.

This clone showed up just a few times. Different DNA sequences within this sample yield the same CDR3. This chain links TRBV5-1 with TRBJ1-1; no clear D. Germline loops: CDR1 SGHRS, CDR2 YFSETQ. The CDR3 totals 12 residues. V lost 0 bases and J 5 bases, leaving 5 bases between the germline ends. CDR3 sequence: CASSLGATEAFF. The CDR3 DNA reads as TGCGCCAGCAGCTTGGGGGCGACTGAAGCTTTCTTT.

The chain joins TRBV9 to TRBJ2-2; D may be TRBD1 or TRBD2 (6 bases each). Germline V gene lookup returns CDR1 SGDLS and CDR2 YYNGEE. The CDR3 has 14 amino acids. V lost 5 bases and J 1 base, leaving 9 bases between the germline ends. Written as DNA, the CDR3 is TGTGCCAGCAGTAAGGGGGGGAACACCGGGGAGCTGTTTTTT. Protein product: CASSKGGNTGELFF. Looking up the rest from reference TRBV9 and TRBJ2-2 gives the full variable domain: DSGVTQTPKHLITATGQRVTLRCSPRSGDLSVYWYQQSLDQGLQFLIQYYNGEERAKGNILERFSAQQFPDLHSELNLSSLELGDSALYFCASSKGGNTGELFFGEGSRLTVL.

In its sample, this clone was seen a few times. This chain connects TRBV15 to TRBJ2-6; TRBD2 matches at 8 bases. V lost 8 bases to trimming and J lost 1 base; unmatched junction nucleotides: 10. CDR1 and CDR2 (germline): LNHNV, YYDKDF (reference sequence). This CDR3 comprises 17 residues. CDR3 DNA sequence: TGTGCCACCTCTTCGAGCGGGAGTGGTTCTGGGGCCAACGTCCTGACTTTC. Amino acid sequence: CATSSSGSGSGANVLTF.

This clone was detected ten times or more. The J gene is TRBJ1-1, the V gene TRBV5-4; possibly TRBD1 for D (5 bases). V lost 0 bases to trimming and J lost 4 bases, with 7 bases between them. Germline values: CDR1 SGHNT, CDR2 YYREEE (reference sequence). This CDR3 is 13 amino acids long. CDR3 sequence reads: CASSLGTTTEAFF. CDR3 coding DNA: TGTGCCAGCAGCTTGGGGACAACCACTGAAGCTTTCTTT.

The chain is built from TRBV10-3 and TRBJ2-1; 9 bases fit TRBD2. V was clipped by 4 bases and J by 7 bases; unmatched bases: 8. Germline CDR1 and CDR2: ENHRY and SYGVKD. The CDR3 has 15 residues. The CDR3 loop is CAISGGSGSKNEQFF. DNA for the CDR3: TGTGCCATCAGTGGGGGTAGCGGGAGTAAAAATGAGCAGTTCTTC.

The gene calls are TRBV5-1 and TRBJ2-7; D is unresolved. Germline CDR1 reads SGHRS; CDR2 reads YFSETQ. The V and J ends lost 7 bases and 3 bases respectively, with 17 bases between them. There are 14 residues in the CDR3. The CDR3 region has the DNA TGCGCCAGCTCTCCGTCCCGGCGGATCTACGAGCAGTACTTC. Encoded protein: CASSPSRRIYEQYF.

CDR3 residues: CASSRLWGNTEAFF. The CDR3 coding sequence is TGTGCCAGCAGTCGACTGTGGGGAAACACTGAAGCTTTCTTT. This chain connects TRBV7-8 to TRBJ1-1; D remains ambiguous. V was cut by 6 bases and J by 2 bases, with 13 bases left in between. This CDR3 spans 14 amino acids. Germline assignment: CDR1 SGHVS and CDR2 FQNEAQ.

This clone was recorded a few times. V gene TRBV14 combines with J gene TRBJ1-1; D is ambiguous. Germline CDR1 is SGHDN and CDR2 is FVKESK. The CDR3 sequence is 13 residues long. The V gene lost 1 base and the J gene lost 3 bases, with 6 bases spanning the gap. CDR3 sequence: CASSQVGYTEAFF. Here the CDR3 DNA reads TGTGCCAGCAGCCAAGTCGGGTACACTGAAGCTTTCTTT.

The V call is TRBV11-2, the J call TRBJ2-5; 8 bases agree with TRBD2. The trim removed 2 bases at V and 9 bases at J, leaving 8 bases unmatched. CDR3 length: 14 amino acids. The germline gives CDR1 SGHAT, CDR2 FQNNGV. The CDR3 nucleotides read TGTGCCAGCAGCTTACTAGCGGGCGTCTGGGCCCAGTACTTC. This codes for CASSLLAGVWAQYF. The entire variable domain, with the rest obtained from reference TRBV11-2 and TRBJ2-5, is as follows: EAGVAQSPRYKIIEKRQSVAFWCNPISGHATLYWYQQILGQGPKLLIQFQNNGVVDDSQLPKDRFSAERLKGVDSTLKIQPAKLEDSAVYLCASSLLAGVWAQYFGPGTRLLVL.

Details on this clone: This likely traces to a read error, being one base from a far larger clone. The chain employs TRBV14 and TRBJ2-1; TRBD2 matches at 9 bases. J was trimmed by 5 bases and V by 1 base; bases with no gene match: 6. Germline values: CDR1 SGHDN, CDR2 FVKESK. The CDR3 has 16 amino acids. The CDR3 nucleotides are TGTGCCAGCAGCCAAGGGGCTAGCGGGACAGACAATGAGCAGTTCTTC. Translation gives CASSQGASGTDNEQFF.

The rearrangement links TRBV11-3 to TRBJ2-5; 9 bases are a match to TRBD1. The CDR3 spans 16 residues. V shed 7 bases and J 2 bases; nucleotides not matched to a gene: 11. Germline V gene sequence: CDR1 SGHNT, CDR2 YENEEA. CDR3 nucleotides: TGTGCCAGCACCCTTGAGGACAGGGGTAGGCAAGAGACCCAGTACTTC. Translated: CASTLEDRGRQETQYF.

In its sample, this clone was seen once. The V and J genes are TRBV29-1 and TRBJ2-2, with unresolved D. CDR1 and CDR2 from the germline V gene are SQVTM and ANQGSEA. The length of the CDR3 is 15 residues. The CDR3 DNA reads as TGCACGTTCGTGGATACGGACGCGAACACCGGGGAGCTGTTTTTT. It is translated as CTFVDTDANTGELFF.

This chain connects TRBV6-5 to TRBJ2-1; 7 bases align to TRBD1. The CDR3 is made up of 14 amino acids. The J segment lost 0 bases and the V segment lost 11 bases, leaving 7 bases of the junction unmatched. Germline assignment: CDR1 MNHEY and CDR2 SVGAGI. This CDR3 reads CASWGQSSYNEQFF. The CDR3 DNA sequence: TGTGCCTCCTGGGGACAGAGCTCCTACAATGAGCAGTTCTTC.

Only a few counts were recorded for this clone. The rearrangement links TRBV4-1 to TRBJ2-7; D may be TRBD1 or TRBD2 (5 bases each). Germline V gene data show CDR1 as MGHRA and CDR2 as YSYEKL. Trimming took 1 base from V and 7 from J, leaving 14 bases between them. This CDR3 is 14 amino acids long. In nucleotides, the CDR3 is TGCGCCAGCAGCCAAGTTCCAGGGACGGGTGAGCAGTACTTC. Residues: CASSQVPGTGEQYF.

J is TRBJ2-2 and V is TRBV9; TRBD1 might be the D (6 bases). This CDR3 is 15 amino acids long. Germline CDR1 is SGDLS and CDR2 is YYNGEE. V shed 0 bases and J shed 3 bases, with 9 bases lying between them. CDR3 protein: CASSVGRGDTGELFF. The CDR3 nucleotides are TGTGCCAGCAGCGTAGGCAGGGGTGACACCGGGGAGCTGTTTTTT. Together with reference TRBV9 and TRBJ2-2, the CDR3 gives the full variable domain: DSGVTQTPKHLITATGQRVTLRCSPRSGDLSVYWYQQSLDQGLQFLIQYYNGEERAKGNILERFSAQQFPDLHSELNLSSLELGDSALYFCASSVGRGDTGELFFGEGSRLTVL.

CDR3 region: CAWSPGTGAYEQYF. CDR3 DNA sequence: TGTGCCTGGAGTCCCGGGACAGGGGCCTACGAGCAGTACTTC. J is TRBJ2-7 and V is TRBV30; TRBD1 agrees at 10 bases. Germline V lookup: CDR1 GTSNPN, CDR2 SVGIG (reference sequence). The CDR3 runs to 14 residues. V lost 2 bases, J lost 2 bases, and 3 bases stayed unmatched.

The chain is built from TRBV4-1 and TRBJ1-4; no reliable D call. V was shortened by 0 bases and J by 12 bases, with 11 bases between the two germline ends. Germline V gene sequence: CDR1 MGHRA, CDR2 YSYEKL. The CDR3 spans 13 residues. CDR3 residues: CASSQDPGSELFF. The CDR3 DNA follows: TGCGCCAGCAGCCAAGATCCGGGGAGTGAACTGTTTTTT.

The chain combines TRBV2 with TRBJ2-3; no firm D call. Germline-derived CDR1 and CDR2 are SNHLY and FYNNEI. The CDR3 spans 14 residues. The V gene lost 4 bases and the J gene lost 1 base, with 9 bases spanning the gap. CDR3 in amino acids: CASSAFDGTDTQYF. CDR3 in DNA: TGTGCCAGCAGTGCCTTTGATGGCACAGATACGCAGTATTTT.

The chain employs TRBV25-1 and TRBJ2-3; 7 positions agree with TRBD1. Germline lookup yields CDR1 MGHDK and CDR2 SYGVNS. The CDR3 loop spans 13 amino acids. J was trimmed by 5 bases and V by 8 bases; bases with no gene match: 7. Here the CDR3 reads CASLRDSQDTQYF. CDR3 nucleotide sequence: TGTGCCAGCCTTCGGGACAGTCAAGATACGCAGTATTTT.

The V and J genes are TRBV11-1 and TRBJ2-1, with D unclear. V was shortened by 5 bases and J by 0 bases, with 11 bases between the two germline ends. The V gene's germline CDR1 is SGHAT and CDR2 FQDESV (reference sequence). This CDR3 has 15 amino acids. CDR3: CASSESSSSYNEQFF. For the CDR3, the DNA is TGTGCCAGCAGCGAAAGCAGCAGCTCCTACAATGAGCAGTTCTTC. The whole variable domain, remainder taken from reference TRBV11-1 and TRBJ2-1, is EAEVAQSPRYKITEKSQAVAFWCDPISGHATLYWYRQILGQGPELLVQFQDESVVDDSQLPKDRFSAERLKGVDSTLKIQPAELGDSAMYLCASSESSSSYNEQFFGPGTRLTVL.

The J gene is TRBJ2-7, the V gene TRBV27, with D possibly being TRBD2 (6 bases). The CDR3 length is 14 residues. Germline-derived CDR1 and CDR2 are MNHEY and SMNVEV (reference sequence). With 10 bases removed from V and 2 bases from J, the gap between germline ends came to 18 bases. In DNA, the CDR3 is TGTGCCACCCTAGCGCCCACCGTCCCCTACGAGCAGTACTTC. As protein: CATLAPTVPYEQYF.

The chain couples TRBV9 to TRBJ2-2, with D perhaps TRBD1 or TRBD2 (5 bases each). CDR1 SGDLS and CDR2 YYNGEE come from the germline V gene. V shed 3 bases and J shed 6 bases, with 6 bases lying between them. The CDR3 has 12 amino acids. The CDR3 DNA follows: TGTGCCAGCAGCGGAGGGGCCGGGGAGCTGTTTTTT. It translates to CASSGGAGELFF.

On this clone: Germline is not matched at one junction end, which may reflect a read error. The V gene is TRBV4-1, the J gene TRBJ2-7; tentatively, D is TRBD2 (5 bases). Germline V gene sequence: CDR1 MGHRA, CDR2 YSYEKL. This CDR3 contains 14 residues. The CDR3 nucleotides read TGCGCCAGCAGCCCCCCAGCGGTATCCTACGAGCGGTACTTC. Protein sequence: CASSPPAVSYERYF.

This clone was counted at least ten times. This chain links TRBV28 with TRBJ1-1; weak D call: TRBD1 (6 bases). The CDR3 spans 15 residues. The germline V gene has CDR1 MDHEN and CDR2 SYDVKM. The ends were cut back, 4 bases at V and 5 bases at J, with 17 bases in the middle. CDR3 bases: TGTGCCAGCAGTTCCACCTACACAGGGAGGACTGAAGCTTTCTTT. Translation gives CASSSTYTGRTEAFF.

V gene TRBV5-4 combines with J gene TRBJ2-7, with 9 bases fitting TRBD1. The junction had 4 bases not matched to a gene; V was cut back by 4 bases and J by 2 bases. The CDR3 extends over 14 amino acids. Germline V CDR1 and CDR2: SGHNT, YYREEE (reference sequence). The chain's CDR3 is CASSGGDRAYEQYF. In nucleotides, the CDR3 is TGTGCCAGCAGCGGCGGGGACAGGGCCTACGAGCAGTACTTC.